A single sample gave rise to the 30 T cell receptor beta chains below, sequenced in a study of hypomethylating agent response in myelodysplastic syndrome. Sequencing was performed with immunoSEQ multiplex PCR; in TCRdb, only in-frame clones are kept and a portion is missing. Of approximately 1,200 clones listed, roughly 76% are singletons. The sequencing here drew on bone marrow, taken before or after starting hypomethylating agent treatment for myelodysplastic syndrome (not recorded which). The receptor set was obtained from a human donor with myelodysplastic syndrome.

V usage is TRBV15 and J usage is TRBJ1-1; the match to TRBD1 covers 12 bases. Unmatched junction bases numbered 8, after V lost 1 base and J lost 8 bases. Germline CDR1 and CDR2: LNHNV and YYDKDF (reference sequence). The CDR3 totals 16 residues. The CDR3 DNA sequence: TGTGCCACCAGCAGAGCACTTGGGACAGGGGGCGTAGAAGCTTTCTTT. It encodes CATSRALGTGGVEAFF.

The J gene is TRBJ2-1, the V gene TRBV19; D not certain. The CDR3 extends over 15 amino acids. Trimming left V 5 bases short and J 0 bases short, with 11 bases between. The germline V gene encodes CDR1 LNHDA and CDR2 SQIVND (reference sequence). The CDR3 bases are TGTGCCAGTAGTCCTGACACCTCCTCCTACAATGAGCAGTTCTTC. Protein: CASSPDTSSYNEQFF.

The DNA of the CDR3 is TGTGCCATCCTCCGGACAGGGTTGCAGTACGAGCAGTACTTC. This encodes CAILRTGLQYEQYF. J is TRBJ2-5 and V is TRBV10-3, with TRBD1 matching 8 bases. The DNA matches TRBJ2-7 better at its end, which makes the J call doubtful. Germline assignment: CDR1 ENHRY and CDR2 SYGVKD. The CDR3 is 14 amino acids.

This clone was recorded a few times. The V call is TRBV7-9, the J call TRBJ1-1; a weak D match, TRBD1 (6 bases). The CDR3 runs to 14 residues. Germline V lookup: CDR1 SEHNR, CDR2 FQNEAQ (reference sequence). V was shortened by 5 bases and J by 8 bases, with 18 bases between the two germline ends. In nucleotides, the CDR3 is TGTGCCAGCAGCCTTGACCCGGGACATTTGGAAGCTTTCTTT. As protein: CASSLDPGHLEAFF.

V and J are TRBV5-4 and TRBJ2-3; D is possibly TRBD1 (5 bases). V was trimmed by 1 base and J by 3 bases, leaving 12 bases between them. This CDR3 is 15 amino acids long. The germline gives CDR1 SGHNT, CDR2 YYREEE (reference sequence). CDR3 protein: CASSLFRDGTDTQYF. DNA for the CDR3: TGTGCCAGCAGCTTGTTCAGGGATGGGACAGATACGCAGTATTTT.

The chain couples TRBV10-3 to TRBJ2-3; D unresolved. CDR1 and CDR2 (germline): ENHRY, SYGVKD. V lost 2 bases to trimming and J lost 2 bases, with 8 bases between them. This CDR3 is 14 amino acids long. In nucleotides, the CDR3 is TGTGCCATCAGTGAGAGCTCATACACAGATACGCAGTATTTT. Translation: CAISESSYTDTQYF.

CDR3 loop: CASSYSSANTEAFF. CDR3 DNA sequence: TGTGCCAGCAGTTACTCTTCGGCAAACACTGAAGCTTTCTTT. The chain carries TRBV6-6 and TRBJ1-1; D is ambiguous. V dropped 0 bases and J dropped 2 bases, with 7 bases sitting between them. Germline V CDR1 and CDR2: MNHNY, SVGAGI (reference sequence). The CDR3 spans 14 residues.

The J gene is TRBJ2-3, the V gene TRBV4-3; 7 nucleotides match TRBD1. The germline V gene encodes CDR1 LGHNA and CDR2 YSLEER. There are 16 residues in the CDR3. With V trimmed by 1 base and J by 3 bases, 7 bases remained unmatched. The CDR3 protein is CASSQGLATGTDTQYF. The CDR3, as DNA: TGCGCCAGCAGCCAAGGGTTGGCGACAGGGACAGATACGCAGTATTTT.

V is TRBV7-9 and J is TRBJ2-3; 12 bases align to TRBD2. V was pared by 4 bases and J by 5 bases, with 7 bases of the junction left unmatched. CDR1 and CDR2 from the germline V gene are SEHNR and FQNEAQ (reference sequence). The CDR3 has 16 residues. The CDR3 DNA reads as TGTGCCAGCAGCTCGACTAGCGGGGGCTGGGGAGATACGCAGTATTTT. Encoded protein: CASSSTSGGWGDTQYF.

The genes are TRBV2 and TRBJ1-2, with 11 bases identical to TRBD1. The V gene end was trimmed by 5 bases and the J gene end by 6 bases; junction bases not matched to a gene: 14. The germline gives CDR1 SNHLY, CDR2 FYNNEI. The CDR3 extends over 17 amino acids. The CDR3 sequence is CASSTDGQGASQDGYTF. In nucleotides, the CDR3 is TGTGCCAGCAGTACAGACGGACAGGGGGCAAGTCAAGATGGCTACACCTTC.

V gene TRBV10-2 combines with J gene TRBJ2-3, with D possibly matching TRBD2 (5 bases). This CDR3 contains 14 residues. Trimming removed 7 bases from V and 1 base from J, with 12 bases in between. CDR1 and CDR2 (germline): WSHSY, SAAADI. For the CDR3, the DNA is TGCGCCAGCAAAACGTTCGGGGGCACAGATACGCAGTATTTT. It specifies CASKTFGGTDTQYF.

The genes are TRBV29-1 and TRBJ2-5; perhaps TRBD2 as D (5 bases). Trimming took 6 bases from V and 5 from J, leaving 16 bases between them. The CDR3 loop spans 13 amino acids. Germline values: CDR1 SQVTM, CDR2 ANQGSEA. The CDR3 loop reads CSVLLRVGETQYF. As DNA, the CDR3 is TGCAGCGTACTCTTGAGGGTTGGGGAGACCCAGTACTTC.

The CDR3 sequence is CASKKDRGPGDTQYF. Written as DNA, the CDR3 is TGTGCCAGCAAAAAGGACAGGGGCCCCGGAGATACGCAGTATTTT. The V and J genes are TRBV2 and TRBJ2-3; TRBD1 matches at 9 bases. The CDR3 is 15 amino acids. Germline trimming cut 7 bases from V and 5 bases from J; bases unmatched to any gene: 10. In germline, CDR1 is SNHLY, CDR2 FYNNEI.

The chain has TRBV10-2 and TRBJ2-1; unclear D gene. The germline gives CDR1 WSHSY, CDR2 SAAADI. There are 14 residues in the CDR3. Deletions cut 4 bases from V and 0 bases from J, with 7 bases between. CDR3 protein: CASSGVGSYNEQFF. The CDR3, as DNA: TGCGCCAGCAGTGGGGTGGGCTCCTACAATGAGCAGTTCTTC.

The chain links TRBV7-7 to TRBJ2-2; 10 bases are shared with TRBD1. Germline V gene sequence: CDR1 SSHAT, CDR2 FNYEAQ (reference sequence). The ends lost 6 bases at V and 3 bases at J; junction bases unmatched: 4. This CDR3 spans 15 amino acids. CDR3 coding DNA: TGTGCCAGCAGTGCCGGGACAGGGGACACCGGGGAGCTGTTTTTT. Its protein is CASSAGTGDTGELFF.

This chain joins TRBV10-2 and TRBJ2-6; D not certain. From germline, CDR1 is WSHSY and CDR2 SAAADI. Trimming took off 4 bases at V and 5 bases at J, with 18 bases between the two ends. CDR3 length equals 17 residues. The CDR3 DNA reads as TGCGCCAGCAGTGGTAAGCTCACTCAAAGTCGGGCCAACGTCCTGACTTTC. Encoded protein: CASSGKLTQSRANVLTF.

The chain links TRBV28 to TRBJ2-6; no reliable D call. Trimming stripped 5 bases from V and 0 bases from J, with 8 bases between. CDR3 length: 15 residues. From germline, CDR1 is MDHEN and CDR2 SYDVKM. The CDR3 DNA follows: TGTGCCAGCAGTCTGACTCTCTCTGGGGCCAACGTCCTGACTTTC. As protein: CASSLTLSGANVLTF.

The CDR3 is CASSLDAPAEQYF. The DNA for the CDR3 is TGTGCCAGCAGCTTAGACGCCCCTGCCGAGCAGTACTTC. This chain links TRBV11-2 with TRBJ2-7; D uncertain. Germline CDR1 SGHAT, CDR2 FQNNGV. This CDR3 comprises 13 residues. Trimming cost V 0 bases and J 6 bases, with 9 bases left between them. Full variable domain (rest looked up from reference TRBV11-2 and TRBJ2-7): EAGVAQSPRYKIIEKRQSVAFWCNPISGHATLYWYQQILGQGPKLLIQFQNNGVVDDSQLPKDRFSAERLKGVDSTLKIQPAKLEDSAVYLCASSLDAPAEQYFGPGTRLTVT.

V is TRBV7-8 and J is TRBJ1-3; unclear D gene. This CDR3 is built from 15 residues. The germline V and J ends were trimmed by 2 bases and 3 bases, with 11 bases remaining between them. CDR1 and CDR2 from the germline V gene are SGHVS and FQNEAQ. The CDR3 DNA reads TGTGCCAGCAGCTTAACTCAAGGCAGTGGAAACACCATATATTTT. Translated: CASSLTQGSGNTIYF.

This clone was seen only once. The chain employs TRBV30 and TRBJ1-3; D gene ambiguous. The CDR3 sequence is 15 residues long. V was clipped by 0 bases and J by 0 bases, with 9 bases between them. Germline CDR1 is GTSNPN and CDR2 is SVGIG (reference sequence). This chain's CDR3 is CAWSVAPLSGNTIYF. For the CDR3, the DNA is TGTGCCTGGAGTGTAGCGCCGCTCTCTGGAAACACCATATATTTT.

This chain links TRBV14 with TRBJ2-4; 8 nucleotides agree with TRBD1. CDR3 size: 15 residues. From germline, CDR1 is SGHDN and CDR2 FVKESK. The V gene end was trimmed by 4 bases and the J gene end by 0 bases; junction bases not matched to a gene: 2. CDR3 loop: CASSRTGIAKNIQYF. For the CDR3, the DNA is TGTGCCAGCAGCCGGACAGGGATAGCCAAAAACATTCAGTACTTC.

V gene TRBV7-3 combines with J gene TRBJ2-3; a weak D match, TRBD2 (7 bases). V shed 2 bases and J shed 2 bases, with 8 bases lying between them. CDR3 length: 14 residues. Looked up from germline, CDR1 is SGHTA and CDR2 is FQGTGA. The CDR3 reads CASSLAGATDTQYF. The CDR3 DNA sequence: TGTGCCAGCAGCTTAGCGGGGGCCACAGATACGCAGTATTTT.

The chain links TRBV12-5 to TRBJ2-7; D possibly corresponds to TRBD2 (7 bases). The CDR3 contains 14 residues. Deletions cut 4 bases from V and 5 bases from J, with 15 bases between. The germline V gene has CDR1 LGHNT and CDR2 FRNRAP. The CDR3 coding sequence is TGTGCTAGTGGTTCCGGGGGGCTTAATGACGAGCAGTACTTC. Translating gives CASGSGGLNDEQYF.

CDR3 region: CASSQDFKRGGADTQYF. CDR3 DNA: TGTGCCAGCAGCCAAGATTTCAAGCGGGGGGGCGCAGATACGCAGTATTTT. V and J are TRBV4-2 and TRBJ2-3; the match to TRBD2 covers 10 bases. The V segment lost 0 bases and the J segment 4 bases; nucleotides outside the gene matches: 7. The germline V gene has CDR1 LGHNA and CDR2 YNFKEQ. This CDR3 has 17 amino acids.

This chain uses TRBV5-1 with TRBJ1-1; D not certain. V was clipped by 2 bases and J by 1 base, with 15 bases between them. Per germline, CDR1 SGHRS and CDR2 YFSETQ. This CDR3 comprises 16 residues. CDR3 in amino acids: CASSLSVGLTNTEAFF. CDR3 bases: TGCGCCAGCAGCTTATCGGTCGGACTGACGAACACTGAAGCTTTCTTT.

The chain links TRBV9 to TRBJ2-7; TRBD1 matches at 8 bases. CDR3 length equals 15 residues. After removal of 3 bases from V and 1 base from J, the junction contained 6 bases not matched to a gene. The germline CDR1 and CDR2 sequences are SGDLS and YYNGEE. This CDR3 reads CASSEGQGWSYEQYF. CDR3 nucleotide sequence: TGTGCCAGCAGCGAAGGACAGGGTTGGTCCTACGAGCAGTACTTC.

The J gene is TRBJ2-1, the V gene TRBV29-1; D not certain. CDR3 length: 11 amino acids. Per the germline V gene, CDR1 is SQVTM and CDR2 is ANQGSEA. The V end lost 5 bases, the J end lost 4 bases, and 6 bases lay between the germline ends. The CDR3 DNA is TGCAGCGTTCCTGCATACAATGAGCAGTTCTTC. This sequence encodes CSVPAYNEQFF.

The gene calls are TRBV6-5 and TRBJ2-7; 9 bases map to TRBD2. Germline CDR1 and CDR2: MNHEY and SVGAGI. V lost 5 bases to trimming and J lost 0 bases; unmatched junction nucleotides: 5. This CDR3 has 15 residues. CDR3 protein: CASSISGGSSYEQYF. The CDR3 DNA reads TGTGCCAGCAGTATTAGCGGGGGAAGCTCCTACGAGCAGTACTTC.

This chain uses TRBV4-1 with TRBJ1-1; D remains unclear. CDR1 is MGHRA, CDR2 YSYEKL, per germline. This CDR3 has 15 residues. V lost 3 bases and J 4 bases, leaving 15 bases between the germline ends. The CDR3 here is CASSQTQAVFTEAFF. CDR3 bases: TGCGCCAGCAGCCAGACCCAGGCCGTTTTCACTGAAGCTTTCTTT.

The chain has TRBV4-1 and TRBJ2-2, with 10 bases fitting TRBD2. The V segment lost 3 bases and the J segment 6 bases; nucleotides outside the gene matches: 13. The CDR3 sequence is 18 residues long. Germline V gene lookup returns CDR1 MGHRA and CDR2 YSYEKL. The CDR3, as DNA: TGCGCCAGCAGCCAGGGGATATCTAGCGGGGGTTTTGCCGGGGAGCTGTTTTTT. This translates into CASSQGISSGGFAGELFF.